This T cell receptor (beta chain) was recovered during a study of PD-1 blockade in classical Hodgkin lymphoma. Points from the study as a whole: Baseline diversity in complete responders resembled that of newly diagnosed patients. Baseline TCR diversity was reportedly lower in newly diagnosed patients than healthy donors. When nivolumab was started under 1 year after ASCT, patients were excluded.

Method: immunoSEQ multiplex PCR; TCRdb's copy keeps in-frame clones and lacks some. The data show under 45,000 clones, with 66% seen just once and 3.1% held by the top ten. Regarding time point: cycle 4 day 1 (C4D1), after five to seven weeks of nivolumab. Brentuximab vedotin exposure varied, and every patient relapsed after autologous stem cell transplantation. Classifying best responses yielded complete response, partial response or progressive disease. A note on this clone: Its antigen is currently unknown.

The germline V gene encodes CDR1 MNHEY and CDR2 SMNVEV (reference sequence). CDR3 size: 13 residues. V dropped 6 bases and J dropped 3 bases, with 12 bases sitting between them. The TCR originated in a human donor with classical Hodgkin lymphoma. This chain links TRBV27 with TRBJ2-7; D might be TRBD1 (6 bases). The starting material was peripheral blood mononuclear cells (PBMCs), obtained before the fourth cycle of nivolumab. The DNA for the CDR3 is TGTGCCAGCAGAACAGGGATGGGCTACGAGCAGTACTTC. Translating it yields CASRTGMGYEQYF.